The entry below gives a single TCR beta chain sequence along with its context. The target antigen is unknown. Only in-frame clones appear in the TCRdb table, and some are missing; sequencing was by immunoSEQ multiplex PCR. The sample lists 3,000 or so clones; roughly 70% were seen once. Germline values: CDR1 SGHTA, CDR2 FQGTGA. CDR3 size: 12 residues. Trimming took 2 bases from V and 7 from J, leaving 7 bases between them. The data were obtained in a study of STAT3 mutations in large granular lymphocyte leukemia. Study summary: Immunosuppressive therapy was given to more than half of T-LGLL patients.

Findings of the study overall: Every T-cell large granular lymphocyte leukemia patient had at least one immunodominant TCR beta clonotype. In several patients, dominant TCR clone burden exceeded STAT3 mutant burden. No sample exists from the first appearance of each clone.

The sample was peripheral blood mononuclear cells. The rearrangement links TRBV7-3 to TRBJ2-3; D unresolved. This sequence was found in a middle-aged woman with T-cell large granular lymphocyte leukemia. Some clones in this sample may be carry-over from other donors' samples. DNA of the CDR3: TGTGCCAGCAGCTTAGTTGGAAATACGCAGTATTTT. It is translated as CASSLVGNTQYF. Together with reference TRBV7-3 and TRBJ2-3, the CDR3 gives the full variable domain: GAGVSQTPSNKVTEKGKYVELRCDPISGHTALYWYRQSLGQGPEFLIYFQGTGAADDSGLPNDRFFAVRPEGSVSTLKIQRTERGDSAVYLCASSLVGNTQYFGPGTRLTVL.